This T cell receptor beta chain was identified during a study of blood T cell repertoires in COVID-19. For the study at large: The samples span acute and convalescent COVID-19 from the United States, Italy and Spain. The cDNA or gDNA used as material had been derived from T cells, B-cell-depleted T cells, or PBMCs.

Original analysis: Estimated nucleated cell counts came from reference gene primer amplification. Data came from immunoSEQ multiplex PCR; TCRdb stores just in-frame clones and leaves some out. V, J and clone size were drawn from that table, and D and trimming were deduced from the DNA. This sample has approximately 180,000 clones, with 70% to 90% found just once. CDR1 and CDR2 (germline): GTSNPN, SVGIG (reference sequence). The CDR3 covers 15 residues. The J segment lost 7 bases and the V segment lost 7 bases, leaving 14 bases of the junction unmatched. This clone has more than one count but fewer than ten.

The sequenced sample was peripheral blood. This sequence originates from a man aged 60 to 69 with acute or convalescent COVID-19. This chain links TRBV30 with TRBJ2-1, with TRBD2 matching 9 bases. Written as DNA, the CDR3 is TGTGCCTTCCGCCGGGCGGGAGGGCGGAAGAATGAGCAGTTCTTC. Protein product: CAFRRAGGRKNEQFF. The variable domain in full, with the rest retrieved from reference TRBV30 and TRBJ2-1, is SQTIHQWPATLVQPVGSPLSLECTVEGTSNPNLYWYRQAAGRGLQLLFYSVGIGQISSEVPQNLSASRPQDRQFILSSKKLLLSDSGFYLCAFRRAGGRKNEQFFGPGTRLTVL.